A single T cell receptor beta chain is shown here with its context. The sample belongs to a study of cytomegalovirus exposure and HLA in healthy donors. Germline V gene data show CDR1 as SGHDT and CDR2 as YYEEEE. This CDR3 is built from 15 residues. The J segment lost 0 bases and the V segment lost 3 bases, leaving 2 bases of the junction unmatched. PCR used 60 Vbeta primers and 13 Jbeta primers. The assay was immunoSEQ multiplex PCR, and TCRdb's table has in-frame clones only and misses some. Its table records around 100,000 clones. This chain links TRBV5-6 with TRBJ2-2, with 7 bases identical to TRBD2. The specimen sequenced was PBMCs. The receptor's source is a man younger than 45 in good health and CMV-seronegative. CDR3 DNA: TGTGCCAGCAGCTCGGGGGGATCGAACACCGGGGAGCTGTTTTTT. As protein: CASSSGGSNTGELFF.